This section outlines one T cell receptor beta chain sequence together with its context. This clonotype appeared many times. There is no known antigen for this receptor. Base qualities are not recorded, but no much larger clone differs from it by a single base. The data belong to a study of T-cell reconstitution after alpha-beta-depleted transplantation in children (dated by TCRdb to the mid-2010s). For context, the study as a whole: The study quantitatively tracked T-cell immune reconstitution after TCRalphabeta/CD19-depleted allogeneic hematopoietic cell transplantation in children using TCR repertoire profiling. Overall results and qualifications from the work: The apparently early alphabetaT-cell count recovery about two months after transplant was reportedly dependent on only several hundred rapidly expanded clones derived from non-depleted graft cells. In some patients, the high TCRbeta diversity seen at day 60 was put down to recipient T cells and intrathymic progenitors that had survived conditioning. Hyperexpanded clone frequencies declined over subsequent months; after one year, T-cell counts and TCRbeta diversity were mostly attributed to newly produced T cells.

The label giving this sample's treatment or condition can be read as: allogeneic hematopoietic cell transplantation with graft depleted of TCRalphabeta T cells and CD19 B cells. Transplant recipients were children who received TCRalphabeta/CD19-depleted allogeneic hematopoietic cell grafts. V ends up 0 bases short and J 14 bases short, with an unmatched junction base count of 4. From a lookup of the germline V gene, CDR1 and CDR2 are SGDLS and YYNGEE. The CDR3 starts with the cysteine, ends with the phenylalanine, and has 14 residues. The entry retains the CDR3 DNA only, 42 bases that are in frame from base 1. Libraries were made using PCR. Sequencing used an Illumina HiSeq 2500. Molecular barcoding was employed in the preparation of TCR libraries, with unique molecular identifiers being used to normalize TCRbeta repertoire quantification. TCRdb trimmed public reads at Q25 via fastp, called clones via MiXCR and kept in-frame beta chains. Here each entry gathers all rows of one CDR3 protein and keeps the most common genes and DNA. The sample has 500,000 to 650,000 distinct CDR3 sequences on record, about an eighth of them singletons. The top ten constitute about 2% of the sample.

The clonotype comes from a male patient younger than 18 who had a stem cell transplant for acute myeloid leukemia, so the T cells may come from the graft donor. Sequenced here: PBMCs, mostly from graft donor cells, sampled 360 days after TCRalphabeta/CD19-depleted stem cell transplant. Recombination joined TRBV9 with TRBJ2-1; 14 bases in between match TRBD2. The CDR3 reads CASSVAPGLAGEFF. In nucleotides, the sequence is TGTGCCAGCAGCGTAGCCCCGGGACTAGCGGGAGAGTTCTTC.